This T cell receptor beta chain was recovered during a study of T cell responses to AZD1222 COVID-19 vaccine. The CDR3 extends over 12 amino acids. Germline CDR1 and CDR2: SGDLS and YYNGEE. With 4 bases removed from V and 3 bases from J, the gap between germline ends came to 8 bases. Libraries were prepared by immunoSEQ multiplex PCR; TCRdb keeps only in-frame clonotypes and omits some of them. The sample consists of around 130,000 clones, around nine tenths of them appearing once. The sequence came from an adult in good health. This chain links TRBV9 with TRBJ2-7, with D perhaps TRBD1 or TRBD2 (5 bases each). This sample comprised peripheral blood, obtained on day 0 of AZD1222 vaccination. CDR3 nucleotides: TGTGCCAGCAGCCCTGGGGGCTACGAGCAGTACTTC. It specifies CASSPGGYEQYF.